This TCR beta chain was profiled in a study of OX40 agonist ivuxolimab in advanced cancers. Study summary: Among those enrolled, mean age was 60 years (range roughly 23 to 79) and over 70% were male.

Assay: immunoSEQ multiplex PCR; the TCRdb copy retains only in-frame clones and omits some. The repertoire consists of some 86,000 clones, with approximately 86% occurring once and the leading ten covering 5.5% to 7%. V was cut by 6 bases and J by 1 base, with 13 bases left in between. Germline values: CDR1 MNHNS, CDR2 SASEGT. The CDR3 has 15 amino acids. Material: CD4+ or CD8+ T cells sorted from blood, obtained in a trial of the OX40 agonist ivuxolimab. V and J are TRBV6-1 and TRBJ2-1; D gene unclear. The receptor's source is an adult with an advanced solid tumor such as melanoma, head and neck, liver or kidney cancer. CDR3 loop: CASRGRTTSYNEQFF. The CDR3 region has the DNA TGTGCCAGCAGGGGAAGGACGACGTCCTACAATGAGCAGTTCTTC.